This TCR beta chain was sequenced for a study of radiation and T cells in renal cell carcinoma. Study-wide background: Nephrectomy followed 15 Gy stereotactic body radiation by 4 weeks. Study results and caveats: Top tumor clonotypes rose in blood 2 weeks post-radiation, then contracted. Baseline intratumoral clonotype presence is unknown without pretreatment biopsies.

TCRdb's table, derived via immunoSEQ multiplex PCR, lists solely in-frame clones and lacks some. The table lists around 160,000 clones, about 88% of them singletons. The sample's time point: baseline pretreatment blood. The sample's treatment: 15 Gy SBRT to primary tumor, nephrectomy 4 weeks later. Serial blood draws occurred at baseline and 2 and 4 weeks post-SBRT. The CDR3 sequence is 17 residues long. V dropped 5 bases and J dropped 2; count of bases not matched to a gene: 3. Germline values: CDR1 SGHVS, CDR2 FQNEAQ. A remark on this clone: Its antigen is as yet unknown.

The sequences come from blood, collected from a patient whose treatment included radiotherapy and nephrectomy. The V and J genes are TRBV7-8 and TRBJ2-6; 13 bases match TRBD2. The TCR was taken from a woman in her 70s with renal cell carcinoma. The CDR3 protein is CASSPGTSGAGANVLTF. The CDR3 DNA is TGTGCCAGCAGCCCCGGGACTAGCGGGGCTGGGGCCAACGTCCTGACTTTC.